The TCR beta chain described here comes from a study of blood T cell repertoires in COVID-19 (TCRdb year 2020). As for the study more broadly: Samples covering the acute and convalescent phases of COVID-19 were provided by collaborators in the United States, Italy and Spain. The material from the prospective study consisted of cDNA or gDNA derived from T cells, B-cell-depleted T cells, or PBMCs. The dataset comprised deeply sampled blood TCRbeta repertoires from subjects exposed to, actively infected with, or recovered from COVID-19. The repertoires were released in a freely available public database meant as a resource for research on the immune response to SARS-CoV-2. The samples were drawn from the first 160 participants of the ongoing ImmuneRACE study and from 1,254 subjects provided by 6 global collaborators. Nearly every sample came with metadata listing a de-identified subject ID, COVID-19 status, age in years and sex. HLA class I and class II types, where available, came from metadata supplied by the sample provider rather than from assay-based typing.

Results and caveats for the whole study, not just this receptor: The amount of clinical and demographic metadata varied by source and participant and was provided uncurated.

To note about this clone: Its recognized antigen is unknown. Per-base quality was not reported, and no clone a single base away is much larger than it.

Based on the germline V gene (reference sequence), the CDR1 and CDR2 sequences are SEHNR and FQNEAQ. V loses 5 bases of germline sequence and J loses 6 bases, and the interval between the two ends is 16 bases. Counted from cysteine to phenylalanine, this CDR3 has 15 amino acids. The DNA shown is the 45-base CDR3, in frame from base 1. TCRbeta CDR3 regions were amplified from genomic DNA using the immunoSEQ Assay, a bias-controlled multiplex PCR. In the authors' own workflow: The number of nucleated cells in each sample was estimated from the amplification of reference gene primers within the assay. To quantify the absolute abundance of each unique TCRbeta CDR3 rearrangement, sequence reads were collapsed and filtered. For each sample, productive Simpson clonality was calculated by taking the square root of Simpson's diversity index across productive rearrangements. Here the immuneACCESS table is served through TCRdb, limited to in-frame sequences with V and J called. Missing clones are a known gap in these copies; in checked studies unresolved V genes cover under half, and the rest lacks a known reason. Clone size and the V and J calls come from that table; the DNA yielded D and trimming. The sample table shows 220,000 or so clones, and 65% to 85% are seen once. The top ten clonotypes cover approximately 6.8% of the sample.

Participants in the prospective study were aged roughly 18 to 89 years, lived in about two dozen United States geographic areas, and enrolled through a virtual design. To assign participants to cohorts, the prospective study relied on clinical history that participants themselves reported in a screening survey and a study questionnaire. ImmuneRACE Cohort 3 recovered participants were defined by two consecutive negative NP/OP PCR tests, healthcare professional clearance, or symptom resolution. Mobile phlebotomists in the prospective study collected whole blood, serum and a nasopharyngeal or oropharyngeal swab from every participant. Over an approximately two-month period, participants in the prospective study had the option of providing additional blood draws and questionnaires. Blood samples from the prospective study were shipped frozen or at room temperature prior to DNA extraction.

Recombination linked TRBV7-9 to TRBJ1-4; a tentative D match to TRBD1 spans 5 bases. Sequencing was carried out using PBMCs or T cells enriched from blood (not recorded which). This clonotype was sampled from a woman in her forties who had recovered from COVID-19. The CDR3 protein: CASSPSGGRDEKLFF. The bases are TGTGCCAGCAGCCCGTCGGGGGGAAGGGATGAAAAACTGTTTTTT.